This TCR beta chain was retrieved from a study of blood T cell repertoires in COVID-19. About the research overall: Donors in the United States, Italy and Spain gave samples during acute or convalescent COVID-19. PBMCs, B-cell-depleted T cells, or T cells were the source of the cDNA or gDNA that made up the material.

This CDR3 spans 18 amino acids. V dropped 5 bases and J dropped 6 bases, with 23 bases sitting between them. Germline CDR1 is LNHDA and CDR2 is SQIVND (reference sequence). In the original analysis: Amplification from reference gene primers served as the basis for estimated nucleated cell counts. Profiled with immunoSEQ multiplex PCR; TCRdb holds only in-frame clones, not every one. That table supplies the V and J calls and clone size; D and trimming were determined from the DNA. The data contain 90,000 to 120,000 clones, roughly 84% of them singletons. This sequence joins TRBV19 and TRBJ1-6, with D uncertain. This sequence was found in a human donor in a cohort sampled during active COVID-19. Source material: peripheral blood. CDR3 sequence: CASSADSGNRGTNSPLHF. CDR3 DNA: TGTGCCAGTAGTGCAGACTCCGGGAACCGAGGAACTAATTCACCCCTCCACTTT.